This TCR beta chain was sequenced during a study of cytomegalovirus exposure and HLA in healthy donors. Overall study findings and caveats: Overall, 164 TCR beta chains were annotated as cytomegalovirus-associated. A later analysis reported that several of the most significant clusters appeared to be linked to common viral pathogens, among them Epstein-Barr virus.

A note on this clone: The antigen remains undetermined.

PCR was performed using 60 Vbeta and 13 Jbeta primers. TCRdb's copy holds only in-frame clones and misses some; the assay was immunoSEQ multiplex PCR. The table records approximately 82,000 clones, about 9.4% of them present only once. Sequencing was done on a sample of PBMCs. The TCR originated in a man between 60 and 70 years old in good health and CMV-seropositive.

The CDR3 bases are TGTGCCTGGCAGGACTCCCGCCTTGACGAGCAGTACTTC. This codes for CAWQDSRLDEQYF. V gene TRBV30 combines with J gene TRBJ2-7; D possibly corresponds to TRBD2 (5 bases). Germline CDR1 reads GTSNPN; CDR2 reads SVGIG (reference sequence). V shed 5 bases and J shed 5 bases, with 16 bases lying between them. The CDR3 runs 13 residues.